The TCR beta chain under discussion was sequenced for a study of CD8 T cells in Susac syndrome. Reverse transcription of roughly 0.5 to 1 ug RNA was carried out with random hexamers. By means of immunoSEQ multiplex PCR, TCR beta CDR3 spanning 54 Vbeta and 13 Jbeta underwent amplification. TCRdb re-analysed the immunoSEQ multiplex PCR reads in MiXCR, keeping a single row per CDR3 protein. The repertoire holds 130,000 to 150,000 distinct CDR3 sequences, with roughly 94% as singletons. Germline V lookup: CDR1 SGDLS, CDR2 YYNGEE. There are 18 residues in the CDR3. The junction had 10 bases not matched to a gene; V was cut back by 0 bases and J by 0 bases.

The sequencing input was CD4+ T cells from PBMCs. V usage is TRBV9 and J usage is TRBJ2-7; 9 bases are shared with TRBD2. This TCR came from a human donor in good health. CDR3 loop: CASSVGLAEGGSSYEQYF. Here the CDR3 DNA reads TGTGCCAGCAGCGTAGGACTAGCGGAGGGGGGGAGCTCCTACGAGCAGTACTTC.